This paragraph covers one T cell receptor beta chain sequence. Its antigen remains unknown. The PCR was carried out with 60 Vbeta primers and 13 Jbeta primers. Data came from immunoSEQ multiplex PCR; TCRdb stores just in-frame clones and leaves some out. The data show some 130,000 clones, with 73% seen just once and 1% to 1.5% held by the top ten. V was shortened by 3 bases and J by 5 bases, with 21 bases between the two germline ends. CDR1 and CDR2 from the germline V gene are SGHRS and YFSETQ. The CDR3 length is 17 residues. The entry originates in a study of cytomegalovirus exposure and HLA in healthy donors. Study background: Unique TCRs from HLA-typed donors, 65 million to 85 million of them, were held in an early data release.

Overall study results and limits: Reported results showed that the classifier diagnosed cytomegalovirus status with high specificity and sensitivity. Later analysis identified several of the most significant clusters that appeared linked to common viral pathogens. Beyond CMV serostatus, there was no information to go on about immune exposure.

The sequenced sample consisted of PBMCs. The TCR was taken from a woman in her thirties or forties in good health and CMV-seronegative. The rearrangement uses TRBV5-1 and TRBJ2-1; weak D call: TRBD2 (6 bases). The CDR3 DNA is TGCGCCAGCAGCTCCAACCGGGAGCGGGTTACCCACAATGAGCAGTTCTTC. It specifies CASSSNRERVTHNEQFF.